Each of the 2 T cell receptor beta chains below was sequenced from the same sample in a study of blood T cell repertoires in COVID-19 (dated by TCRdb to 2020 to 2021). Library method: the immunoSEQ multiplex PCR assay. TCRdb retrieved this table from immuneACCESS and kept in-frame rearrangements only. Not all clones are present; in checked studies, unresolved V genes account for under half, and no reason is known for the remainder. The sample records some 60,000 clones, about 84% of which are singletons. The top ten constitute 7.2% of the sample. What was sequenced was peripheral blood. These receptor sequences come from a man in his sixties with acute or convalescent COVID-19.

This chain links TRBV3-1 (or the pseudogene TRBV3-2) with TRBJ2-1; 9 nucleotides match TRBD2. CDR3 size: 17 residues. V lost 1 base to trimming and J lost 5 bases; unmatched junction nucleotides: 9. CDR1 is LGHDT and CDR2 is YNNKEL in the germline V gene (reference sequence). CDR3 sequence: CASSQGGGGAGNNEQFF. The CDR3 DNA is TGTGCCAGCAGCCAAGGAGGCGGGGGGGCCGGGAACAATGAGCAGTTCTTC.

V is TRBV30 and J is TRBJ2-7; possible D gene TRBD1, 6 bases. This CDR3 is built from 14 residues. CDR1 GTSNPN and CDR2 SVGIG come from the germline V gene (reference sequence). Deletions cut 4 bases from V and 3 bases from J, with 16 bases between. The CDR3 DNA reads TGTGCCTGGACCATACAGGGTCCTCGCTACGAGCAGTACTTC. Translation gives CAWTIQGPRYEQYF.